This TCR beta chain was sequenced during a study of radiotherapy plus CTLA-4 blockade in lung cancer. Study summary: Disease control was achieved by just over 30% of patients, and objective responses by about 19%. Study results and caveats: With interferon-beta, early dynamics of blood T cell clones were reported to best predict response. Researchers report tumor-derived TCR clones expanding in blood after radiotherapy plus ipilimumab.

Method: immunoSEQ multiplex PCR; TCRdb's copy keeps in-frame clones and lacks some. This table holds more than 95,000 clones, approximately 72% found once. Details on this clone: Antigen specificity is unknown.

V shed 3 bases, J shed 2 bases, and the junction held 1 base outside the gene matches. The CDR3 is 14 amino acids. Germline loops: CDR1 MNHEY, CDR2 SMNVEV (reference sequence). In chemo-refractory metastatic non-small-cell lung cancer, patients got ipilimumab CTLA-4 blockade together with focal radiation. The sample in question was peripheral blood, obtained from a patient treated with radiotherapy plus ipilimumab. The V and J genes are TRBV27 and TRBJ2-1, with 7 bases fitting TRBD1. The sequence was collected from a human donor with non-small cell lung cancer who had a partial response to radiotherapy plus ipilimumab. Some clones in this sample may be carry-over from other donors' samples. The CDR3 here is CASSFQGAYNEQFF. The DNA for the CDR3 is TGTGCCAGCAGTTTTCAGGGGGCCTACAATGAGCAGTTCTTC.